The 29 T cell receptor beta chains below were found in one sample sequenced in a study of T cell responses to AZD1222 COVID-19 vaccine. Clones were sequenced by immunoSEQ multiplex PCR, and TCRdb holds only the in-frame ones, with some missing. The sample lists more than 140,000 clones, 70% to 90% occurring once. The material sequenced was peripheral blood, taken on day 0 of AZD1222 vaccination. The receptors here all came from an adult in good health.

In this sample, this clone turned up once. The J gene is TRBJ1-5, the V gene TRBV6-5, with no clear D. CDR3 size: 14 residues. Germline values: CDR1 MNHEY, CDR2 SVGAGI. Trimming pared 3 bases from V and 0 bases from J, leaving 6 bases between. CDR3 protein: CASSYLGSNQPQHF. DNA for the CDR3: TGTGCCAGCAGTTATCTAGGTAGCAATCAGCCCCAGCATTTT.

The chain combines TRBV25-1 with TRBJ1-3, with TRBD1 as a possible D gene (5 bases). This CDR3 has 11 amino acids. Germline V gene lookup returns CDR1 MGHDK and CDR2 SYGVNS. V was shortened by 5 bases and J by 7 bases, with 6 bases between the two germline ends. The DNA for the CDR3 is TGTGCCAGCAGTCGGGGGAACACCATATATTTT. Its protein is CASSRGNTIYF.

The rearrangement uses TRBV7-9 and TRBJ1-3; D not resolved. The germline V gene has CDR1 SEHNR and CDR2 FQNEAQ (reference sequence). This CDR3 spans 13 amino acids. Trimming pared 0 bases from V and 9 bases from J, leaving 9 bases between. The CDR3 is CASSLATYPTIYF. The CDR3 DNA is TGTGCCAGCAGCTTAGCCACATACCCCACCATATATTTT.

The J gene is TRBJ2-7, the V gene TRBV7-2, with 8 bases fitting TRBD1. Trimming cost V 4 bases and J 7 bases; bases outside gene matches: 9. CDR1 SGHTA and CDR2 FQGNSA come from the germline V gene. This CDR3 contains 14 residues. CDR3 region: CASSSRTGQREQYF. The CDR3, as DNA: TGTGCCAGCAGCTCCCGGACAGGGCAGAGGGAGCAGTACTTC. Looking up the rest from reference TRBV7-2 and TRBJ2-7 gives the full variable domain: GAGVSQSPSNKVTEKGKDVELRCDPISGHTALYWYRQSLGQGLEFLIYFQGNSAPDKSGLPSDRFSAERTGGSVSTLTIQRTQQEDSAVYLCASSSRTGQREQYFGPGTRLTVT.

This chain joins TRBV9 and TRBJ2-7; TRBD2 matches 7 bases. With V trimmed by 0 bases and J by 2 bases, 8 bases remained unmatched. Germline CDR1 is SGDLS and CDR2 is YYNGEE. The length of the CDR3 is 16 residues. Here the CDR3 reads CASSVGGSSGAYEQYF. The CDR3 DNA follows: TGTGCCAGCAGCGTAGGGGGGTCTAGCGGAGCCTACGAGCAGTACTTC. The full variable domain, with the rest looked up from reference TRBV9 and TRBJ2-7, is DSGVTQTPKHLITATGQRVTLRCSPRSGDLSVYWYQQSLDQGLQFLIQYYNGEERAKGNILERFSAQQFPDLHSELNLSSLELGDSALYFCASSVGGSSGAYEQYFGPGTRLTVT.

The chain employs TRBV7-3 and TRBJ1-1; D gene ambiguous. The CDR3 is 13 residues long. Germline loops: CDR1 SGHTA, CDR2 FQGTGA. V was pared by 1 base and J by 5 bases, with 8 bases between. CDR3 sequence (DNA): TGTGCCAGCAGCTTAAAGACCGGAACTGAAGCTTTCTTT. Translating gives CASSLKTGTEAFF.

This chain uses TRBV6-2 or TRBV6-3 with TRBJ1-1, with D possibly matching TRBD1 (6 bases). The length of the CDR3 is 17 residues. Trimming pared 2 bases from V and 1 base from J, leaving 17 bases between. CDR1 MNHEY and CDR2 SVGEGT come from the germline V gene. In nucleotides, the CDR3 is TGTGCCAGCAGTTACGGAACTATCTCGGGGGCGAACACTGAAGCTTTCTTT. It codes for CASSYGTISGANTEAFF.

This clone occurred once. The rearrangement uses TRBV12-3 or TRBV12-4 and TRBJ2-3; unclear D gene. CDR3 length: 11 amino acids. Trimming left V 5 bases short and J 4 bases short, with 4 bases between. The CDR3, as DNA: TGTGCCAGCAGTCAGGCAGATACGCAGTATTTT. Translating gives CASSQADTQYF.

The CDR3 is CASSRGFNEKLFF. DNA for the CDR3: TGTGCCAGCAGCAGGGGGTTCAATGAAAAACTGTTTTTT. This sequence joins TRBV6-6 and TRBJ1-4, with TRBD1 matching 7 bases. The CDR3 loop spans 13 amino acids. The J segment lost 5 bases and the V segment lost 6 bases, leaving 3 bases of the junction unmatched. In germline, CDR1 is MNHNY, CDR2 SVGAGI (reference sequence).

The CDR3 spells CASSQPRTGRFDTQYF. CDR3 in DNA: TGTGCCAGCAGCCAGCCAAGGACAGGGAGGTTCGATACGCAGTATTTT. The chain joins TRBV5-4 to TRBJ2-3; TRBD1 matches 8 bases. CDR3 size: 16 residues. Trimming at V came to 4 bases and at J to 6 bases, leaving 13 bases not matched to a gene. Germline V lookup: CDR1 SGHNT, CDR2 YYREEE (reference sequence).

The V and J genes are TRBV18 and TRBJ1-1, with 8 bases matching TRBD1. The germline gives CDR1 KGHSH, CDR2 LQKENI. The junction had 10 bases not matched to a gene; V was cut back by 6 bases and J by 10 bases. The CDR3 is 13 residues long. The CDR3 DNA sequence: TGTGCCAGCTCCCCGGCAGGGGGCGAAGGAGCTTTCTTT. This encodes CASSPAGGEGAFF.

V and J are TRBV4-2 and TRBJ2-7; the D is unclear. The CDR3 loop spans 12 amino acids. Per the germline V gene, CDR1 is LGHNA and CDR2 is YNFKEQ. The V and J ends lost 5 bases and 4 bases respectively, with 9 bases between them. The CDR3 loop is CASSSVPYEQYF. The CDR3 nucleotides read TGTGCCAGCAGCTCAGTTCCATACGAGCAGTACTTC.

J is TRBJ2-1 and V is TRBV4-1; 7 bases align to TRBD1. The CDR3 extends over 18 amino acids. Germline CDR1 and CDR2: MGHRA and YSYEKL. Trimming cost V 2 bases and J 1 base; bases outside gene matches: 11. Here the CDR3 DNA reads TGCGCCAGCAGCCAACCCCTTGACAGGGTTGATTCCTACAATGAGCAGTTCTTC. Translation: CASSQPLDRVDSYNEQFF.

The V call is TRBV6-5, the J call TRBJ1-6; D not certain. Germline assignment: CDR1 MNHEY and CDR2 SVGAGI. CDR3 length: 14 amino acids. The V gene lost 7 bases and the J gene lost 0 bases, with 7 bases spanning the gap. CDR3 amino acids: CASTRSSYNSPLHF. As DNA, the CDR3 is TGTGCCAGCACGCGTAGCTCCTATAATTCACCCCTCCACTTT.

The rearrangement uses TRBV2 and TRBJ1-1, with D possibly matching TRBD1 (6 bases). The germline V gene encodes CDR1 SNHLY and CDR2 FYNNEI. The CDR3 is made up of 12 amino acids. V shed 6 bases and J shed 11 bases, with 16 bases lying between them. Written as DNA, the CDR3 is TGTGCCAGCAGGGGGACACCCCCGTTGGCTTTCTTT. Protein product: CASRGTPPLAFF.

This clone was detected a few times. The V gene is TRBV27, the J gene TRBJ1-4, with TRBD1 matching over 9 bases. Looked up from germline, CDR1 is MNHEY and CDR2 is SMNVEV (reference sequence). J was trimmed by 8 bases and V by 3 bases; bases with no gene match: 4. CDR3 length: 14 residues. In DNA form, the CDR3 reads TGTGCCAGCAGTTTGGGACAGGGAAGGGAAAAACTGTTTTTT. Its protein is CASSLGQGREKLFF.

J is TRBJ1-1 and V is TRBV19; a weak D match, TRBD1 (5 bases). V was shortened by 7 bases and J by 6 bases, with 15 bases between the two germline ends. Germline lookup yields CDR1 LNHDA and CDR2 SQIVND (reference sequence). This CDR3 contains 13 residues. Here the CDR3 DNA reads TGTGCCAGTAACGCCAGGGAGGGCTCTGAAGCTTTCTTT. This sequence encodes CASNAREGSEAFF.

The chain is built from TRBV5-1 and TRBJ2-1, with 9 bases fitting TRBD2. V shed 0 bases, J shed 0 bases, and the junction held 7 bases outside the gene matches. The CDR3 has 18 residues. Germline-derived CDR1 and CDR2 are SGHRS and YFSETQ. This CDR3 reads CASSLVGLAGSSYNEQFF. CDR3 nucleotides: TGCGCCAGCAGCTTGGTGGGCCTAGCGGGAAGCTCCTACAATGAGCAGTTCTTC.

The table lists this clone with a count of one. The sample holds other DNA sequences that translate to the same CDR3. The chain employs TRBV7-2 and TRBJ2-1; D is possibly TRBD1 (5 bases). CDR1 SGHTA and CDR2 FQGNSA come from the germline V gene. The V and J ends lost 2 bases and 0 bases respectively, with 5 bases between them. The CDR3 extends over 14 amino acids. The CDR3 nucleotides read TGTGCCAGCAGCTTAAGGGGCTCCTACAATGAGCAGTTCTTC. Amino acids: CASSLRGSYNEQFF.

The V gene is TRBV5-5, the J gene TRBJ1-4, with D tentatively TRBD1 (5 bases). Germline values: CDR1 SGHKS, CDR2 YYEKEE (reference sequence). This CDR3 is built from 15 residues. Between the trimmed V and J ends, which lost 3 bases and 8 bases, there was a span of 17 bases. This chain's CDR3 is CASSSWGEFGEKLFF. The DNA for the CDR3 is TGTGCCAGCAGCTCGTGGGGGGAGTTCGGGGAAAAACTGTTTTTT.

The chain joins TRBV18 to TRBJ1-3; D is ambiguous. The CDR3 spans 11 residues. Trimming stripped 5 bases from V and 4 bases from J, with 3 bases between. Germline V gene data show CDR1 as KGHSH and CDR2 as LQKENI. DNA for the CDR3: TGTGCCAGCTCAGAAGGAAACACCATATATTTT. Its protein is CASSEGNTIYF.

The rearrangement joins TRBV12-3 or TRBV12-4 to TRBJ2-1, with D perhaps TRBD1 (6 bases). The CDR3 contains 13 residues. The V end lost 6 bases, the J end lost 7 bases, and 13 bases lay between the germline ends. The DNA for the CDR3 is TGTGCCAGCAGGCCGGACAGCGAAAATGAGCAGTTCTTC. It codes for CASRPDSENEQFF.

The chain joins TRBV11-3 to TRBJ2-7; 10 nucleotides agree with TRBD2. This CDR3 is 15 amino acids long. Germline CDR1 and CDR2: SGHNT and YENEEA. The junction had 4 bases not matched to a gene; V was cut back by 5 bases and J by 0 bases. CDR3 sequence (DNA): TGTGCCAGCAGCGGACCTAGCGGGAGCTCCTACGAGCAGTACTTC. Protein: CASSGPSGSSYEQYF.

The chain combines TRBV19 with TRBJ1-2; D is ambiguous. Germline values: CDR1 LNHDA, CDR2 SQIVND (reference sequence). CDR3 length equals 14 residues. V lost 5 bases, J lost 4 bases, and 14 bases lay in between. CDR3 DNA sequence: TGTGCCAGTAGTCCTCTGACTCCCAGCTATGGCTACACCTTC. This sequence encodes CASSPLTPSYGYTF. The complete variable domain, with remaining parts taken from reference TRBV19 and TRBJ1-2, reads DGGITQSPKYLFRKEGQNVTLSCEQNLNHDAMYWYRQDPGQGLRLIYYSQIVNDFQKGDIAEGYSVSREKKESFPLTVTSAQKNPTAFYLCASSPLTPSYGYTFGSGTRLTVV.

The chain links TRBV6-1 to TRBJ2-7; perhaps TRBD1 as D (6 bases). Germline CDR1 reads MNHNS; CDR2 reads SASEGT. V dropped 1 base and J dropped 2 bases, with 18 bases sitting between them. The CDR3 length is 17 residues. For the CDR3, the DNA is TGTGCCAGCAGTGAAGATGAAAGTTGGGACAAGGCCTACGAGCAGTACTTC. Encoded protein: CASSEDESWDKAYEQYF.

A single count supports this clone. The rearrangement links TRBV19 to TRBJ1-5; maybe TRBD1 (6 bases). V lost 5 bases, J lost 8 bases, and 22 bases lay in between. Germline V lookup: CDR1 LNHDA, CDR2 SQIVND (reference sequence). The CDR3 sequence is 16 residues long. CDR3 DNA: TGTGCCAGTAGTCCGCCGGAGGGGGGGTGGTCTAAGCCCCAGCATTTT. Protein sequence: CASSPPEGGWSKPQHF.

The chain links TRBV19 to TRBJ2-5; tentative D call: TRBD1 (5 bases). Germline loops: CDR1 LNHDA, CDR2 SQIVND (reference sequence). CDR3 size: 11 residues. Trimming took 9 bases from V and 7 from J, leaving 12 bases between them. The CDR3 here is CASQGIGTQYF. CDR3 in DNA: TGTGCCAGCCAGGGCATAGGGACCCAGTACTTC.

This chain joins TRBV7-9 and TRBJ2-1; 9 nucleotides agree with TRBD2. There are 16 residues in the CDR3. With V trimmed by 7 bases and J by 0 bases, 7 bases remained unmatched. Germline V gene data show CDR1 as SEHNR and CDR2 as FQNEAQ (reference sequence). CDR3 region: CASTGNSGSSYNEQFF. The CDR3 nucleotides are TGTGCCAGCACAGGGAATAGCGGGAGCTCCTACAATGAGCAGTTCTTC.

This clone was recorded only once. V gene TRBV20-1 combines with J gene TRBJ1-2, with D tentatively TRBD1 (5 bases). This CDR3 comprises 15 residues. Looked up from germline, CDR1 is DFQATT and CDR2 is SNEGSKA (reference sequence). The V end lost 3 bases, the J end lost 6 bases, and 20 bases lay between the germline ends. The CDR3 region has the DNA TGCAGTGCTAGTCAGCGGTCTGTAGGGGAGGATGGCTACACCTTC. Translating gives CSASQRSVGEDGYTF.